These T cell receptor beta chains were read from a single sample in a study of T-cell memory formation after mild COVID-19. TCRdb called the 5' RACE reads again in MiXCR, with one record for every CDR3 protein. The sample comprises 95,000 to 120,000 distinct CDR3 sequences, about a fifth of which are singletons, and under 50% rests with the top ten. Source material: PBMCs or a T cell subset sorted from them (not recorded which). The receptors originated from a man in his late teens or twenties who had mild COVID-19 (a few samples of this study predate the infection). Cell type and time point are not known. CDR3s include the opening cysteine and the closing phenylalanine or tryptophan. Each record gives: J gene, D gene, V gene, clone size, CDR3 DNA, CDR3 protein. A D gene is named only where the DNA matches it firmly. Part of the rows lack a size; the others show once, few, many or a class for expanded clones.

>TRBJ2-1|NA|TRBV27|NA
TGTGCCAGCAGTCTGGGGGGGCCCAACAGCAATGAGCAGTTCTTC
CASSLGGPNSNEQFF
>TRBJ1-2|NA|TRBV2|NA
TGTGCCAGCAGTGAGTCTAGGGGATGGCAGACTCGCTATGGCTACACCTTC
CASSESRGWQTRYGYTF
>TRBJ2-6|NA|TRBV4-1|few
TGCGCCAGCAGCCTATCAAGGGCAGGGGCCAACGTCCTGACTTTC
CASSLSRAGANVLTF
>TRBJ2-7|NA|TRBV7-8|NA
TGTGCCAGCAGCGTAGGGATAACAGGGCTAAGCTCCTACGAGCAGTACTTC
CASSVGITGLSSYEQYF
>TRBJ2-3|TRBD2|TRBV12-3/TRBV12-4|NA
TGTGCCAGCAGTTTCCTTCTAGCGGGGCCTGGGGATACGCAGTATTTT
CASSFLLAGPGDTQYF
>TRBJ2-2|NA|TRBV7-9|NA
TGTGCCAGCAGCCGGGTGTCACCCGGGGAGCTGTTTTTT
CASSRVSPGELFF
>TRBJ2-1|NA|TRBV6-1|few
TGTGCCGCCCCGGACGCGGCTGCCGATGAGCAGTTCTTC
CAAPDAAADEQFF
>TRBJ1-6|TRBD1|TRBV4-3|few
TGCGCCAGCAGCCAAGACAGGGGGCTTAATTCACCCCTCCACTTT
CASSQDRGLNSPLHF
>TRBJ2-7|NA|TRBV5-4|NA
TGTGCCAGCAGCTTAAGGGGTGGCTCCTACGAGCAGTACTTC
CASSLRGGSYEQYF
>TRBJ2-1|NA|TRBV6-5|once
TGTGCCAGCAGTTACGTAGGGGGTTTTATCGATGAGCAGTTCTTC
CASSYVGGFIDEQFF
>TRBJ2-1|TRBD2|TRBV7-8|NA
TGTGCCAGCAGCGAGGAAGGACTAGCGGATGAGCAGTTCTTC
CASSEEGLADEQFF
>TRBJ2-3|TRBD2|TRBV7-2|NA
TGTGCCAGCAGCCGCTCCGGACTAGCGGGACTTTACACAGATACGCAGTATTTT
CASSRSGLAGLYTDTQYF
>TRBJ1-1|NA|TRBV7-6|few
TGTGCCAGCAGCTTAGTCGCCAGTGAAGCTTTCTTT
CASSLVASEAFF
>TRBJ2-1|NA|TRBV4-3|NA
TGCGCCAGCAGCCAAGGACGAATCTCATACAATGAGCAGTTCTTC
CASSQGRISYNEQFF
>TRBJ2-7|NA|TRBV5-1|few
TGCGCCAGCAGCTTGGGTATCGGCTACGAGCAGTACTTC
CASSLGIGYEQYF